This TCR beta chain was sequenced in a study of shared clonotypes between healthy human individuals. Study results and limitations: Generally, naive subsets (rather than memory subsets) showed larger estimated richness. Depth was large, yet rarefaction showed that sorted-subset sequencing was incomplete. Researchers sampled blood only, noting tissue repertoires likely differ.

This CDR3 comprises 13 residues. Trimming removed 2 bases at V and 3 bases at J, with 7 bases between. Germline loops: CDR1 KGHSH, CDR2 LQKENI. This clone was recorded a few times. Antigen specificity is unknown. At the DNA level, this CDR3 is encoded by other sequences in the same sample as well. Approximately 200 ng DNA, 25,000 to 30,000 T cell genomes, went into each sorted-subset replicate PCR. TCRdb keeps only in-frame clones here, not all; method: immunoSEQ multiplex PCR. Of a few million clones in the sample, more than 80% were seen once. The chain recombines TRBV18 with TRBJ1-1; a weak D match, TRBD1 (6 bases). The specimen was naive CD4+ T cells sorted from blood. Noted subset: CD45RA+ positively selected. This receptor was identified in a man aged 18 to 35 in good health. CDR3 coding DNA: TGTGCCAGCTCACCAAAGGGGGACACTGAAGCTTTCTTT. Translation gives CASSPKGDTEAFF.